This T cell receptor (beta chain) is drawn from a study of T cell responses to AZD1222 COVID-19 vaccine. Study findings and constraints: Unmutated variant regions are reportedly the target of nearly half of TCRs that are spike-specific.

The assay was immunoSEQ multiplex PCR, and TCRdb's table has in-frame clones only and misses some. The table has 200,000 or so clones, 85% to 95% seen once. In germline, CDR1 is SEHNR, CDR2 FQNEAQ (reference sequence). The V segment lost 4 bases and the J segment 8 bases; nucleotides outside the gene matches: 10. This CDR3 contains 14 residues. Turning to this clone: Its specificity is not known.

Source: peripheral blood, taken on day 0 of MenACWY control vaccination. This chain uses TRBV7-9 with TRBJ1-2; TRBD1 aligns across 7 bases. The receptor's source is an adult in good health. CDR3 sequence reads: CASSSRTGDNGYTF. In DNA, the CDR3 is TGTGCCAGCAGCTCACGCACAGGGGATAACGGCTACACCTTC.